The 2 T cell receptor beta chains below were found in one sample sequenced in a study of cytomegalovirus exposure and HLA in healthy donors. PCR was performed using 60 Vbeta and 13 Jbeta primers. The table came from immunoSEQ multiplex PCR; TCRdb's copy has only in-frame clones and leaves some out. The table includes some 50,000 clones, about 70% detected once. The source material was PBMCs. The receptors were sampled from a man between 25 and 39 years old in good health and CMV-seronegative.

Only a few counts were recorded for this clone. The rearrangement uses TRBV7-9 and TRBJ2-7; 9 positions match TRBD1. The V segment lost 7 bases and the J segment 4 bases; nucleotides outside the gene matches: 8. The CDR3 loop spans 14 amino acids. Germline CDR1 is SEHNR and CDR2 is FQNEAQ (reference sequence). The CDR3 is CASIPQGAEYEQYF. The CDR3 coding sequence is TGTGCCAGCATCCCACAGGGGGCGGAATACGAGCAGTACTTC.

The chain joins TRBV6-5 to TRBJ2-2; 8 nucleotides align to TRBD2. With V trimmed by 5 bases and J by 7 bases, 9 bases remained unmatched. This CDR3 contains 15 residues. The germline V gene has CDR1 MNHEY and CDR2 SVGAGI. The CDR3 region is CASSTGTSDIGELFF. The CDR3 DNA is TGTGCCAGCAGTACCGGGACTAGTGACATCGGGGAGCTGTTTTTT.